The present T cell receptor (beta chain) was sequenced within a study of cytomegalovirus exposure and HLA in healthy donors. As for the study in general: In a previous analysis, nearly 120 million unique TCR beta sequences were found from 150 million to 200 million T cells.

Whole-study findings and limits: HLA alleles showed associations with fewer than 20,000 TCR beta sequences in a later analysis, at a 0.05 false discovery rate. Cytomegalovirus association was listed for approximately 150 TCR beta chains.

With 60 Vbeta and 13 Jbeta primers, the PCR was carried out. In the authors' methods: In a later analysis, around 10 million of 65 million to 90 million unique beta chains occurred in at least two donors. Produced via immunoSEQ multiplex PCR; TCRdb's table is partial and in-frame only. V and J calls and clone size are those listed in that table; D and trimming were worked out from the DNA. The sample has almost 200,000 clones; 70% to 85% are singletons. Trimming took 3 bases from V and 9 from J; bases not matched to a gene: 8. Per germline, CDR1 SQVTM and CDR2 ANQGSEA. CDR3 length: 14 amino acids. A note on this clone: Its antigen is unidentified.

The chain recombines TRBV29-1 with TRBJ2-1; 10 nucleotides agree with TRBD2. The source material was PBMCs. This clonotype originated in a woman aged 25 to 39 in good health and CMV-seropositive. The CDR3 DNA reads TGCAGCGTTGATATGTCTAGCGGGGGTGGTGAGCAGTTCTTC. Its protein product is CSVDMSSGGGEQFF.